Included here is one T cell receptor beta chain sequence, with context. Its antigen is not known. This CDR3 comprises 17 residues. Germline V CDR1 and CDR2: SGHTA, FQGTGA. This specimen belongs to a study of monozygotic twins with inflammatory bowel disease. Study-wide findings and caveats: Discordant twins had repertoire similarity that did not differ from that of concordant twins, possibly from limited power. There was no support for any single strong signal or clonotype associated with IBD.

TCRdb reanalyzed the 5' RACE reads, giving one entry per CDR3 protein sequence and no DNA. Recorded here are about 380,000 distinct CDR3 sequences; the top ten clones represent 2.6%. The sequencing sample was made of blood. The chain recombines TRBV7-3 with TRBJ2-2; TCRdb proposes TRBD2, but this gene call is untestable without DNA. The receptor was isolated from a human donor with ulcerative colitis or Crohn's disease, or a healthy co-twin of an affected twin (not recorded which). CDR3 in amino acids: CASSPKGGNTNTGELFF. Full variable domain (missing parts from reference TRBV7-3 and TRBJ2-2): GAGVSQTPSNKVTEKGKYVELRCDPISGHTALYWYRQSLGQGPEFLIYFQGTGAADDSGLPNDRFFAVRPEGSVSTLKIQRTERGDSAVYLCASSPKGGNTNTGELFFGEGSRLTVL.